This paragraph reports one TCR beta chain. Its antigen is not identified. Germline V lookup: CDR1 KGHSH, CDR2 LQKENI. This CDR3 spans 13 amino acids. The V and J ends lost 5 bases and 2 bases respectively, with 9 bases between them. The sample is drawn from a study of Ad26.COV2.S vaccination and SARS-CoV-2 variants. Study conclusions and caveats: Post-vaccination spike-specific CD8+ and CD4+ T cell responses reportedly had substantial breadth.

Generated by immunoSEQ multiplex PCR, the TCRdb table keeps only in-frame clones and is missing some. The table has around 340,000 clones, roughly nine tenths seen once. As for treatment: some 20 received Ad26.COV2.S at low or high dose, single or two shots; about 5 received placebo; per-sample allocation not given. Samples analyzed were those drawn on day 63 after the first vaccine or placebo injection. This chain joins TRBV18 and TRBJ1-2; tentative D call: TRBD1 (5 bases). Specimen: peripheral blood, collected in a trial of Ad26.COV2.S vaccine versus placebo. The source is a person aged 18-60 years who received the Ad26.COV2.S COVID-19 vaccine or a placebo. In nucleotides, the CDR3 is TGTGCCAGCTCAAGGGAGGGGAACTATGGCTACACCTTC. Translated: CASSREGNYGYTF.